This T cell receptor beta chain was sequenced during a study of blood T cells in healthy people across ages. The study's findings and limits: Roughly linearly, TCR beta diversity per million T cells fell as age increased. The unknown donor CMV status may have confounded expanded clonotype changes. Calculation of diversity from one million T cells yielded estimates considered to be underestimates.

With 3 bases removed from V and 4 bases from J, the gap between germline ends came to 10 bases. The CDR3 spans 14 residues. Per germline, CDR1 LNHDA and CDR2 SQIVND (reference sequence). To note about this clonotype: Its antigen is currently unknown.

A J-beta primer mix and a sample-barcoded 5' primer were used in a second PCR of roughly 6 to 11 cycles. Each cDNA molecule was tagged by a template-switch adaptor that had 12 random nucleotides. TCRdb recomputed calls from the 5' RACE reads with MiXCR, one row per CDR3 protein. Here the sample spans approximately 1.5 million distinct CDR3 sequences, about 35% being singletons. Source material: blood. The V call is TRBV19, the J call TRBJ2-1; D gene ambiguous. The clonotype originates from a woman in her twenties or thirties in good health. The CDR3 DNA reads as TGTGCCAGTAGTATCTTGGACGGATACAATGAGCAGTTCTTC. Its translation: CASSILDGYNEQFF.